In this sample, the clone carrying this T cell receptor beta chain turned up once. Its ends do not fully match the called genes, so a read error is possible. PCR involved 60 Vbeta and 13 Jbeta primers. TCRdb's table, derived via immunoSEQ multiplex PCR, lists solely in-frame clones and lacks some. The sample yields 100,000 to 130,000 clones, over 80% seen once. CDR1 SSHAT and CDR2 FNYEAQ come from the germline V gene (reference sequence). The CDR3 spans 15 residues. The data were taken from a study of cytomegalovirus exposure and HLA in healthy donors. Material for sequencing was PBMCs. This sequence originates from a young man in good health and CMV-seropositive. This chain joins TRBV7-7 and TRBJ2-1; TRBD2 aligns across 13 bases. CDR3 sequence reads: CASSLITSGGAGQFF. The CDR3 DNA sequence: TGTGCTAGCAGCTTAATCACTAGCGGGGGGGCGGGGCAGTTCTTC.